The 17 T cell receptor beta chains below all came from one sample that was sequenced in a study of cytomegalovirus exposure and HLA in healthy donors. Assay used: immunoSEQ multiplex PCR; TCRdb lists only in-frame clones, some missing. The sample has approximately 140,000 clones, about 86% seen once; the top ten hold just under 3%. The specimen sequenced was PBMCs. The receptors derive from a man between 18 and 29 years old in good health and CMV-seronegative.

The table lists this clone with a few counts. This chain links TRBV5-4 with TRBJ2-7; 8 bases map to TRBD1. V trimming: 2 bases; J trimming: 5 bases; junction bases outside the gene matches: 3. Germline CDR1 SGHNT, CDR2 YYREEE (reference sequence). The length of the CDR3 is 13 residues. The CDR3 nucleotides are TGTGCCAGCAGCTTCCAGGACAGGGACGAGCAGTACTTC. It specifies CASSFQDRDEQYF.

The rearrangement links TRBV7-9 to TRBJ2-7; no clear D gene. CDR3 length: 11 residues. V gave up 3 bases and J gave up 3 bases, with 3 bases separating them. The V gene's germline CDR1 is SEHNR and CDR2 FQNEAQ (reference sequence). CDR3 region: CASSFLYEQYF. The CDR3 region has the DNA TGTGCCAGCAGCTTCCTCTACGAGCAGTACTTC. The whole variable domain, filled in from reference TRBV7-9 and TRBJ2-7, reads DTGVSQNPRHKITKRGQNVTFRCDPISEHNRLYWYRQTLGQGPEFLTYFQNEAQLEKSRLLSDRFSAERPKGSFSTLEIQRTEQGDSAMYLCASSFLYEQYFGPGTRLTVT.

This chain joins TRBV7-2 and TRBJ2-2, with a possible D match to TRBD1 (6 bases). CDR1 and CDR2 (germline): SGHTA, FQGNSA. The CDR3 runs 15 residues. Deletions cut 4 bases from V and 8 bases from J, with 17 bases between. The CDR3 sequence is CASSSRTAGEGELFF. The CDR3, as DNA: TGTGCCAGCAGCTCAAGGACAGCAGGGGAAGGGGAGCTGTTTTTT.

Note on this clone: The sample carries other DNA sequences with the same CDR3. The gene calls are TRBV5-1 and TRBJ2-5; D unclear. V dropped 5 bases and J dropped 0 bases, with 5 bases sitting between them. The CDR3 is made up of 12 amino acids. Per germline, CDR1 SGHRS and CDR2 YFSETQ. The DNA for the CDR3 is TGCGCCAGCAGGGAGAACCAAGAGACCCAGTACTTC. Encoded protein: CASRENQETQYF.

The chain is built from TRBV6-6 and TRBJ2-7; 7 bases match TRBD2. The ends lost 4 bases at V and 1 base at J; junction bases unmatched: 10. The germline V gene encodes CDR1 MNHNY and CDR2 SVGAGI (reference sequence). CDR3 length: 16 amino acids. The chain's CDR3 is CASSFRREYLSYEQYF. The CDR3 region has the DNA TGTGCCAGCAGTTTCCGGCGGGAGTACTTATCCTACGAGCAGTACTTC.

The CDR3 sequence: CASSQPSGGADTQYF. In DNA form, the CDR3 reads TGCGCCAGCAGCCAACCTAGCGGGGGGGCAGATACGCAGTATTTT. V usage is TRBV5-1 and J usage is TRBJ2-3; 12 positions agree with TRBD2. V lost 4 bases, J lost 4 bases, and 4 bases stayed unmatched. This CDR3 is built from 15 residues. The germline gives CDR1 SGHRS, CDR2 YFSETQ.

The V call is TRBV6-1, the J call TRBJ1-3; 8 bases are a match to TRBD1. CDR1 MNHNS and CDR2 SASEGT come from the germline V gene. The CDR3 length is 13 residues. The trim removed 6 bases at V and 2 bases at J, leaving 0 bases unmatched. Written as DNA, the CDR3 is TGTGCCAGCAGACAGGGGGCTGGAAACACCATATATTTT. This encodes CASRQGAGNTIYF.

The V and J genes are TRBV10-3 and TRBJ2-2; 7 bases fit TRBD2. The CDR3 sequence is 14 residues long. Germline V gene lookup returns CDR1 ENHRY and CDR2 SYGVKD. J lost 7 bases, V lost 7 bases, and 9 bases had no gene match. The CDR3 loop reads CAINSQRDGGELFF. The CDR3 DNA reads TGTGCCATCAACTCCCAGCGGGACGGCGGGGAGCTGTTTTTT.

This chain links TRBV6-4 with TRBJ1-2; D is perhaps TRBD1 (5 bases). The length of the CDR3 is 14 residues. V shed 7 bases and J shed 0 bases, with 12 bases lying between them. Germline V gene sequence: CDR1 MRHNA, CDR2 SNTAGT. CDR3 sequence reads: CASTETVSNYGYTF. The CDR3 DNA is TGTGCCAGCACCGAGACAGTATCTAACTATGGCTACACCTTC.

This chain joins TRBV5-6 and TRBJ2-7; the D gene is possibly TRBD2 (6 bases). V was clipped by 4 bases and J by 3 bases, with 14 bases between them. CDR3 length equals 14 residues. Germline CDR1 and CDR2: SGHDT and YYEEEE. The CDR3 spells CASSGLGGVYEQYF. The CDR3 DNA is TGTGCCAGCAGCGGCCTGGGAGGAGTCTACGAGCAGTACTTC.

The CDR3 reads CASSESAIPETQYF. In nucleotides, the CDR3 is TGCGCCAGCAGTGAGTCAGCCATCCCAGAGACCCAGTACTTC. The chain has TRBV10-2 and TRBJ2-5; D remains ambiguous. The V end lost 0 bases, the J end lost 4 bases, and 9 bases lay between the germline ends. Germline assignment: CDR1 WSHSY and CDR2 SAAADI. CDR3 length: 14 residues.

The chain recombines TRBV9 with TRBJ2-1; 10 bases fit TRBD2. CDR1 is SGDLS and CDR2 is YYNGEE in the germline V gene. Trimming cost V 3 bases and J 1 base; bases outside gene matches: 10. The CDR3 has 18 amino acids. CDR3 loop: CASSARVSSGGSYNEQFF. CDR3 coding DNA: TGTGCCAGCAGCGCCCGTGTTTCTAGCGGGGGATCCTACAATGAGCAGTTCTTC.

There are a few counts of this clone. The gene calls are TRBV10-3 and TRBJ2-6; D remains unclear. Germline CDR1 is ENHRY and CDR2 is SYGVKD. The V and J ends lost 2 bases and 0 bases respectively, with 11 bases between them. The CDR3 runs 17 residues. The CDR3 DNA is TGTGCCATCAGTGAGGATACCCCGAGCTCTGGGGCCAACGTCCTGACTTTC. This codes for CAISEDTPSSGANVLTF.

The gene calls are TRBV20-1 and TRBJ2-1, with D hard to call. This CDR3 has 11 amino acids. V was shortened by 5 bases and J by 10 bases, with 12 bases between the two germline ends. Per the germline V gene, CDR1 is DFQATT and CDR2 is SNEGSKA (reference sequence). CDR3 amino acids: CSAFLGEEQFF. CDR3 DNA sequence: TGCAGTGCTTTTCTAGGAGAGGAGCAGTTCTTC.

This chain uses TRBV9 with TRBJ2-5; D is possibly TRBD2 (7 bases). The CDR3 contains 15 residues. Per the germline V gene, CDR1 is SGDLS and CDR2 is YYNGEE. V shed 0 bases and J shed 4 bases, with 13 bases lying between them. CDR3 loop: CASSVGGGAAETQYF. The CDR3 DNA reads TGTGCCAGCAGCGTAGGAGGGGGGGCGGCAGAGACCCAGTACTTC.

The chain links TRBV5-1 to TRBJ1-4; 7 bases are shared with TRBD1. Germline CDR1 and CDR2: SGHRS and YFSETQ. This CDR3 contains 16 residues. V gave up 2 bases and J gave up 2 bases; unmatched junction bases: 6. The CDR3 DNA sequence: TGCGCCAGCAGCTTACAGGGGTTAGGTACTAATGAAAAACTGTTTTTT. This codes for CASSLQGLGTNEKLFF.

This clone has only one observation. The V gene is TRBV5-6, the J gene TRBJ2-3, with TRBD2 identical over 11 bases. The CDR3 is made up of 17 amino acids. Looked up from germline, CDR1 is SGHDT and CDR2 is YYEEEE. V lost 0 bases, J lost 2 bases, and 5 bases stayed unmatched. In DNA, the CDR3 is TGTGCCAGCAGCTTGGATCTAGCGGGGGGTCACACAGATACGCAGTATTTT. Protein product: CASSLDLAGGHTDTQYF. Looking up the rest from reference TRBV5-6 and TRBJ2-3 gives the full variable domain: DAGVTQSPTHLIKTRGQQVTLRCSPKSGHDTVSWYQQALGQGPQFIFQYYEEEERQRGNFPDRFSGHQFPNYSSELNVNALLLGDSALYLCASSLDLAGGHTDTQYFGPGTRLTVL.